This TCR beta chain was identified in a study of shared clonotypes between healthy human individuals. Study results and limitations: Clonotype sharing among donors likely depends on sequencing depth.

Profiled with immunoSEQ multiplex PCR; TCRdb holds only in-frame clones, not every one. There are around 95,000 clones in the sample; around 43% occur only once, and approximately 15% lies in the top ten. This clone has a handful of counts. Its antigen is still unknown. The length of the CDR3 is 11 residues. The V end was cut by 7 bases, the J end by 7 bases, with 10 bases between. Germline CDR1 is MDHEN and CDR2 is SYDVKM. The material sequenced was PBMCs. This TCR derives from a woman between 40 and 55 years old in good health. Some clones in this sample may be carry-over from other donors' samples. The genes are TRBV28 and TRBJ1-2, with D uncertain. CDR3 bases: TGTGCCAGCAACATAATGGGTGGCTACACCTTC. Protein sequence: CASNIMGGYTF.